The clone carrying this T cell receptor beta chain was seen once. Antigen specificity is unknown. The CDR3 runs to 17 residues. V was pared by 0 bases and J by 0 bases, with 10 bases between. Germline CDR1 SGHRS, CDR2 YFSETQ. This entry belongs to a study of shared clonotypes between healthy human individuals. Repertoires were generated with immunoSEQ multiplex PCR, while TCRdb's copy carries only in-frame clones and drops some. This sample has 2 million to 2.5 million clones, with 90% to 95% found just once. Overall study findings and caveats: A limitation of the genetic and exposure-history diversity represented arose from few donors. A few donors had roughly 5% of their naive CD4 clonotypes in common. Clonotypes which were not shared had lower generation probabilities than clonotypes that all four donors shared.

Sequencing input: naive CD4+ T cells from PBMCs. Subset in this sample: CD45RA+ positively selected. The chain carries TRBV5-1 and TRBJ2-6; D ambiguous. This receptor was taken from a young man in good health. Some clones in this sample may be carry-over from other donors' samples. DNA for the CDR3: TGCGCCAGCAGCTTGGAACCTCACGGCTCTGGGGCCAACGTCCTGACTTTC. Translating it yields CASSLEPHGSGANVLTF.